These T cell receptor beta chains were read from a single sample in a study of quantifying T cell responses using KT2 cells. TCRdb reprocessed the UMI-ligation and nested PCR reads with MiXCR, giving one entry per CDR3 protein. The top ten clones hold 10% of a sample with tens of thousands of distinct CDR3 sequences, around a tenth of them seen once. What was sequenced was PBMCs spiked with cells of the T cell clone KT2. These receptor sequences come from a human donor. The CDR3 runs from the conserved cysteine through the conserved F or W. The D gene is left open where the match is weak. Size is stated for part of the rows, as once, few or many counts, or as a class when the clone is expanded.

clone_size	d_call	v_call	j_call	cdr3_nt	cdr3_aa
-	TRBD2	TRBV6-5	TRBJ2-7	TGTGCCAGCAGTTACGCCGGGACTAGCGGGGGGAGGTACCGGTACGAGCAGTACTTC	CASSYAGTSGGRYRYEQYF
many	TRBD1	TRBV7-2	TRBJ1-2	TGTGCCAGCAGCATAGTGGACAGGGGTGTTGGCTACACCTTC	CASSIVDRGVGYTF
-	TRBD2	TRBV14	TRBJ2-3	TGTGCCAGCAGCCGCCAACTAGCGGGGGACCCTAGCACAGATACGCAGTATTTT	CASSRQLAGDPSTDTQYF
many	-	TRBV5-1	TRBJ2-2	TGCGCCAGCAGAAATGTCCGGGAGTGGAACACCGGGGAGCTGTTTTTT	CASRNVREWNTGELFF
-	TRBD2	TRBV7-3	TRBJ2-1	TGTGCCAGCAGCCCAATCCGGGGACTAGCGGGGGGGCCGGGTAATGAGCAGTTCTTC	CASSPIRGLAGGPGNEQFF
-	-	TRBV7-2	TRBJ2-3	TGTGCCAGCAGCTTAATTTCCACAGATACGCAGTATTTT	CASSLISTDTQYF
many	-	TRBV3-1	TRBJ2-5	TGTGCCAGCAGCCCGCGTGGGGTAGTGACCCAGTACTTC	CASSPRGVVTQYF
-	-	TRBV12-3/TRBV12-4	TRBJ2-3	TGTGCCAGCGCAGGGGTAGCCCCGTCCGATACGCAGTATTTT	CASAGVAPSDTQYF
-	TRBD2	TRBV20-1	TRBJ2-1	TGCAGTGCTAGAGAGTCTGCGGGAGCACACAATGAGCAGTTCTTC	CSARESAGAHNEQFF
medium-sized	-	TRBV11-2	TRBJ2-6	TGTGCCAGCAGCCCGATTGGGCAGGGTCTAGCTGGGGCCAACGTCCTGACTTTC	CASSPIGQGLAGANVLTF
many	-	TRBV12-3/TRBV12-4	TRBJ1-2	TGTGCCAGCAGTTTATTACCGGGGGGCATCTATGGCTACACCTTC	CASSLLPGGIYGYTF
many	TRBD2	TRBV6-2/TRBV6-3	TRBJ2-3	TGTGCCAGCAGGAGTGGCGGCGGGAGCCCCCCAGATACGCAGTATTTT	CASRSGGGSPPDTQYF
many	TRBD2	TRBV7-2	TRBJ2-7	TGTGCCAGCAGCCAGGGGACTAGCGGGAGAGAGGACGAGCAGTACTTC	CASSQGTSGREDEQYF
many	-	TRBV6-4	TRBJ2-1	TGTGCCAGCAGTGAGAAACTAGCAGCATACAATGAGCAGTTCTTC	CASSEKLAAYNEQFF
-	-	TRBV9	TRBJ1-6	TGTGCCAGCGGCGAGTCTGCTTCACCCCTCCACTTT	CASGESASPLHF
-	TRBD1	TRBV6-5	TRBJ2-1	TGTGCCAGCAGTACCAACACGCAGGGACAGCCTTACAATGAGCAGTTCTTC	CASSTNTQGQPYNEQFF
-	TRBD2	TRBV20-1	TRBJ2-5	TGCAGTGCTTTAGCGGGGGGGGCGCAAGAGACCCAGTACTTC	CSALAGGAQETQYF
once	-	TRBV27	TRBJ1-1	TGTGCCAGCAGTTTAACGCCGTTGGGCACTGAAGCTTTCTTT	CASSLTPLGTEAFF
-	TRBD1	TRBV12-3/TRBV12-4	TRBJ2-6	TGTGCCAGCAGTTTTAGGACAGGGTTATCTGGGGCCAACGTCCTGACTTTC	CASSFRTGLSGANVLTF
-	-	TRBV27	TRBJ2-7	TGTGCCAGCAGTTTAGGCCGAGGGGGTTACGAGCAGTACTTC	CASSLGRGGYEQYF
many	-	TRBV20-1	TRBJ1-1	TGCAGTGCTAGAGATTCAGTAGGAGGGAAGGGGGAGGCTTTCTTT	CSARDSVGGKGEAFF
few	-	TRBV7-3	TRBJ1-6	TGTGCCAGCAGCTTGACGGATCGTAATTCACCCCTCCACTTT	CASSLTDRNSPLHF
-	-	TRBV4-1	TRBJ1-4	TGCGCCAGCAGCCAAGAGGTTGAGGGGGTTAATGAAAAACTGTTTTTT	CASSQEVEGVNEKLFF
many	-	TRBV11-2	TRBJ1-1	TGTGCCAGCAGCGGAAACGCAGGGTTTACCACTGAAGCTTTCTTT	CASSGNAGFTTEAFF
few	-	TRBV7-2	TRBJ1-6	TGTGCCAGCAGCCGACCACAGAGAACGGGACTGGGTTCACCCCTCCACTTT	CASSRPQRTGLGSPLHF
many	-	TRBV19	TRBJ2-1	TGTGCCAGTAGTTACGCCCTCTTTCGGGACACCGACTTAGACAATGAGCAGTTCTTC	CASSYALFRDTDLDNEQFF